Listed here is a single T cell receptor (beta chain). The antigen is unknown. This entry comes from a study of T-cell memory formation after mild COVID-19. Study overall: Clusters of TCRs were largely donor specific. Study-wide results and caveats: Shrinking CD4+ clones were chiefly CM and EM; CD8+ ones were chiefly EMRA.

Germline loops: CDR1 SEHNR, CDR2 FQNEAQ (reference sequence). The V end lost 5 bases, the J end lost 4 bases, and 17 bases lay between the germline ends. This CDR3 comprises 15 residues. MiXCR, run by TCRdb on the 5' RACE reads, gives a single entry per CDR3 protein. In the table there are about 190,000 distinct CDR3 sequences, roughly 18% of which are singletons. The V call is TRBV7-9, the J call TRBJ1-1; D is possibly TRBD1 (6 bases). This receptor was obtained from an adult woman who had mild COVID-19 (a few samples of this study predate the infection). Cell type and time point are not known. Input material: PBMCs or a T cell subset sorted from them (not recorded which). CDR3 protein: CASSHVRGASTEAFF. The CDR3 DNA is TGTGCCAGCAGCCACGTAAGGGGGGCTTCCACTGAAGCTTTCTTT.